The entry below describes one T cell receptor (beta chain). The data were produced by immunoSEQ multiplex PCR, yet TCRdb's version contains in-frame clones alone and is incomplete. This sample has about 180,000 clones, with 90% to 95% found just once. The sample is drawn from a study of control samples from healthy donors and cancer patients. The CDR3 has 14 amino acids. Germline CDR1 is MNHEY and CDR2 is SVGAGI. V gave up 6 bases and J gave up 7 bases, with 16 bases separating them. The receptor comes from a woman younger than 35 in good health. Input material: blood. The V gene is TRBV6-5, the J gene TRBJ1-3; TRBD1 is a possible D gene (5 bases). In nucleotides, the CDR3 is TGTGCCAGCAGCGCCCCGTGGGGGGACAACACCATATATTTT. Protein sequence: CASSAPWGDNTIYF.